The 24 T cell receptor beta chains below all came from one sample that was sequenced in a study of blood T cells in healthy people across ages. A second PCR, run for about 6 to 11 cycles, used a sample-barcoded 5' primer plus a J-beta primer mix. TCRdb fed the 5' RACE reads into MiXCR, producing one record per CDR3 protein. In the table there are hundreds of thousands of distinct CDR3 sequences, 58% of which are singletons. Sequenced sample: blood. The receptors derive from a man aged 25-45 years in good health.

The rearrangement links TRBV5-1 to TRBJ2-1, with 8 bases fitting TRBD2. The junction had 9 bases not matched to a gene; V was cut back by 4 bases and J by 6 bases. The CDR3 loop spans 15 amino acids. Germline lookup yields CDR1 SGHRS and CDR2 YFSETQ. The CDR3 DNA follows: TGCGCCAGCAGCGGTGCCGGGGGGGCCCCCAATGAGCAGTTCTTC. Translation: CASSGAGGAPNEQFF.

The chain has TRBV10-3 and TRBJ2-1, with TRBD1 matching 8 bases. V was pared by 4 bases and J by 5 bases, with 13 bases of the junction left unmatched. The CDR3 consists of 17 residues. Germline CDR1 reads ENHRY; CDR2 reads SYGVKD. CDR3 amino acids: CAISGAEGQGNHNEQFF. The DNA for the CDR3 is TGTGCCATCAGTGGTGCGGAAGGACAGGGCAATCACAATGAGCAGTTCTTC.

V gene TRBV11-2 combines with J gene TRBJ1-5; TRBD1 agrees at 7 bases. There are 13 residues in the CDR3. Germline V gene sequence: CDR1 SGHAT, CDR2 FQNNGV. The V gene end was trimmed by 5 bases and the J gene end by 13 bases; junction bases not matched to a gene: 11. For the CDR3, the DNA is TGTGCCAGCAGCGGCAATATAGGGGGCGTGCAGCATTTT. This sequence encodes CASSGNIGGVQHF.

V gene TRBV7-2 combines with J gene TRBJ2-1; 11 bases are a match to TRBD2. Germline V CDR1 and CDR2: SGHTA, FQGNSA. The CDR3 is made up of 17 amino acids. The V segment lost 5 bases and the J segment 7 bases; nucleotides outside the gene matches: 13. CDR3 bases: TGTGCCAGCAGCCCATTAGCGGGGGGGACCCAACTGAATGAGCAGTTCTTC. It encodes CASSPLAGGTQLNEQFF.

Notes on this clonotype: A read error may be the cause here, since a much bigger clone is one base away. The CDR3 nucleotides read TGCACCAGCAGCTTGATCCAGGGTAGCACAGATACGCAGTATTTT. Translation: CTSSLIQGSTDTQYF. The chain links TRBV5-1 to TRBJ2-3, with D maybe TRBD1 (5 bases). From germline, CDR1 is SGHRS and CDR2 YFSETQ. CDR3 length: 15 amino acids.

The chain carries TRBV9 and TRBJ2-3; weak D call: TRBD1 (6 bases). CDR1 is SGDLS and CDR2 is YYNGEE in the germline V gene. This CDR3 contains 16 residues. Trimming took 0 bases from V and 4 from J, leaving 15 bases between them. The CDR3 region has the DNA TGTGCCAGCAGCGTAGCAGGGGCCCATCGATCAGATACGCAGTATTTT. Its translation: CASSVAGAHRSDTQYF.

CDR3 in amino acids: CAWEGQLNTEAFF. CDR3 nucleotide sequence: TGTGCCTGGGAAGGGCAGCTGAACACTGAAGCTTTCTTT. The chain has TRBV30 and TRBJ1-1; D is unclear. CDR1 GTSNPN and CDR2 SVGIG come from the germline V gene (reference sequence). The CDR3 is made up of 13 amino acids. V was pared by 5 bases and J by 0 bases, with 10 bases between.

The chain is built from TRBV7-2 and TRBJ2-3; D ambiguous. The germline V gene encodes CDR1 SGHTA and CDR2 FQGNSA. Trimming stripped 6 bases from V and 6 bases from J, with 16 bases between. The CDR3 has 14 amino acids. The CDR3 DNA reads TGTGCCAGCAGGACCGGTTTTTTGGCCGATACGCAGTATTTT. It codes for CASRTGFLADTQYF.

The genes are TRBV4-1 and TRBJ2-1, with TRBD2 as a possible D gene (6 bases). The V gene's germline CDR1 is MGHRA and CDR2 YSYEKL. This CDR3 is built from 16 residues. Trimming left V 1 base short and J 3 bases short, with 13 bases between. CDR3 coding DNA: TGCGCCAGCAGCCAAGGAGCCCCGCGGGGCTACAATGAGCAGTTCTTC. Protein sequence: CASSQGAPRGYNEQFF.

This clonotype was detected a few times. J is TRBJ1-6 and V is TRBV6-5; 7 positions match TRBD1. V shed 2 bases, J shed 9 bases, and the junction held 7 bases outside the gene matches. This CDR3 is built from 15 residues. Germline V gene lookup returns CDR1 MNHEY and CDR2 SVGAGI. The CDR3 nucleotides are TGTGCCAGCAGTTACCAGGCAGACAGGGTTTCACCCCTCCACTTT. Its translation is CASSYQADRVSPLHF.

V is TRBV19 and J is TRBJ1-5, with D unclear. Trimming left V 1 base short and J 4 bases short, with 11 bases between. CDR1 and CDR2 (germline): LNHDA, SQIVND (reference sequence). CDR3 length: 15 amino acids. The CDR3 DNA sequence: TGTGCCAGTAGTATAGCGGCAGGCACGAATCAGCCCCAGCATTTT. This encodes CASSIAAGTNQPQHF.

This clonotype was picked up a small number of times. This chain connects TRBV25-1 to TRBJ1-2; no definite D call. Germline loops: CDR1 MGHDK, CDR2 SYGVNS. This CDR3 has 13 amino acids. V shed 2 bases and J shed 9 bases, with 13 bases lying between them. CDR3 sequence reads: CASSENPGSSYTF. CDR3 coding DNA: TGTGCCAGCAGTGAAAATCCGGGCTCGAGCTACACCTTC.

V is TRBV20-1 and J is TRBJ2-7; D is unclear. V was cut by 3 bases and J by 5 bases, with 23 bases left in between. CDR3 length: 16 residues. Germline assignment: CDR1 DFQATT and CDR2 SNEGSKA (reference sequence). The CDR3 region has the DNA TGCAGTGCTAGTGCCCCCGGGTTCCCAGAGTGGGACGAGCAGTACTTC. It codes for CSASAPGFPEWDEQYF.

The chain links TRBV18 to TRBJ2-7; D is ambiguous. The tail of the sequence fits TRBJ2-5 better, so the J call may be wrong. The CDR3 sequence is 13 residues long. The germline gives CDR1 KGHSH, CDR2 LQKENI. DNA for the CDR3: TGTGCCAGCTCACCACAGAACCGGGAGACCCAGTACTTC. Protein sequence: CASSPQNRETQYF.

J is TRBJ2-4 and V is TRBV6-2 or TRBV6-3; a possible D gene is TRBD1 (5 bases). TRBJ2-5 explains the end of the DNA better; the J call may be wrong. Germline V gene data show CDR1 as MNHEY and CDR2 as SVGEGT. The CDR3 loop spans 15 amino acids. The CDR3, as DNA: TGTGCCAGCAGTCCCCAGGGTTCCGGTAAAGAGACCCAGTACTTC. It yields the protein CASSPQGSGKETQYF.

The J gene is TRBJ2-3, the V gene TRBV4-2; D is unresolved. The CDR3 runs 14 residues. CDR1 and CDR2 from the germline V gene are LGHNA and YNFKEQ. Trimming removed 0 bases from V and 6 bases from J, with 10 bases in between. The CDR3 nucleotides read TGTGCCAGCAGCCAAGATGCCCCCTGGGATACGCAGTATTTT. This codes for CASSQDAPWDTQYF.

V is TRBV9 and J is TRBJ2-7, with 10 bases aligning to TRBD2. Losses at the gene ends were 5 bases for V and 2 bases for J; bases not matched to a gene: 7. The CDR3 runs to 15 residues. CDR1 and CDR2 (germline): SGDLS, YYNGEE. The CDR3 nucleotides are TGTGCCAGCAGGTCTACTAGCGGGGCGACCTACGAGCAGTACTTC. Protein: CASRSTSGATYEQYF. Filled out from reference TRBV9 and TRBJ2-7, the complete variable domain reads DSGVTQTPKHLITATGQRVTLRCSPRSGDLSVYWYQQSLDQGLQFLIQYYNGEERAKGNILERFSAQQFPDLHSELNLSSLELGDSALYFCASRSTSGATYEQYFGPGTRLTVT.

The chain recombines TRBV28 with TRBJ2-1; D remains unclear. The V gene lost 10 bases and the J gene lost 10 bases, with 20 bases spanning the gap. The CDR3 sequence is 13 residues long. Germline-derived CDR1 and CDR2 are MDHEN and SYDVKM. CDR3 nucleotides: TGTGCCACCGCGCCCGTAGCCCAACGGGAGCAGTTCTTC. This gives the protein CATAPVAQREQFF.

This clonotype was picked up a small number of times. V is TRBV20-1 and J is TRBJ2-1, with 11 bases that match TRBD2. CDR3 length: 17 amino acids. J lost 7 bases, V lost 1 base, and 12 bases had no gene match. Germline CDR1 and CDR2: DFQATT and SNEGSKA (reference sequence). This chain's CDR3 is CSARALQTSGRNNEQFF. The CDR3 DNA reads TGCAGTGCTAGAGCCCTACAAACTAGCGGGAGAAATAATGAGCAGTTCTTC.

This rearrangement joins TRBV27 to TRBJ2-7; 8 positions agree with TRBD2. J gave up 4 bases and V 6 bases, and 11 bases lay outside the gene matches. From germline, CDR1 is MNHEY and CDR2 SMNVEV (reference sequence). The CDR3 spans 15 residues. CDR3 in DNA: TGTGCCAGCAGCCCCCAGTTAGCGGGATCTTACGAGCAGTACTTC. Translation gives CASSPQLAGSYEQYF.

The CDR3 is CASSQDRNRGGELFF. The CDR3 DNA follows: TGTGCCAGCAGCCAAGATCGTAACCGCGGCGGGGAGCTGTTTTTT. The chain links TRBV4-2 to TRBJ2-2; unclear D gene. From germline, CDR1 is LGHNA and CDR2 YNFKEQ. Trimming took off 0 bases at V and 7 bases at J, with 12 bases between the two ends. This CDR3 spans 15 amino acids.

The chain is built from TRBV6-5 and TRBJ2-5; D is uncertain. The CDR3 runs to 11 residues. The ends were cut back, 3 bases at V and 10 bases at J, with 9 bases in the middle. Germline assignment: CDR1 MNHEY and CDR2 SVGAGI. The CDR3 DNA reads TGTGCCAGCAGTTATTTGGACCACCAGTACTTC. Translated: CASSYLDHQYF.

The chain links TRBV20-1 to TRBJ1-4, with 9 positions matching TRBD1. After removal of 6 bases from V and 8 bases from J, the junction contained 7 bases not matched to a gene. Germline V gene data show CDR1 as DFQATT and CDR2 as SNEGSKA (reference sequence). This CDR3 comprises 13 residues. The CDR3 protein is CSAKTGQGEKLFF. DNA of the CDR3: TGCAGTGCAAAAACGGGACAGGGAGAAAAACTGTTTTTT.

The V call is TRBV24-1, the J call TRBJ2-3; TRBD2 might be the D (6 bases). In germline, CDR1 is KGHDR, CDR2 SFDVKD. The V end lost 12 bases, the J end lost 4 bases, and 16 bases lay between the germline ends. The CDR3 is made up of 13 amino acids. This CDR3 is CAVGEDSADTQYF. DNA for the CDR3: TGTGCCGTCGGGGAGGATTCGGCAGATACGCAGTATTTT.